This T cell receptor beta chain was recorded in a study of T cell responses to AZD1222 COVID-19 vaccine. Study-level points and caveats: Females outnumbered males among donors, who were mostly white British; clonal diversity was possibly underestimated.

Trimming left V 3 bases short and J 9 bases short, with 12 bases between. The CDR3 length is 13 residues. The germline CDR1 and CDR2 sequences are KGHSH and LQKENI. Sequencing used immunoSEQ multiplex PCR; TCRdb keeps in-frame clones, though not all of them. Of 65,000 to 70,000 clones detected, 60% to 85% appear once; the ten largest clones hold 12%. A remark on this clone: As yet, its antigen is unknown.

The chain joins TRBV18 to TRBJ2-1, with TRBD2 as a possible D gene (6 bases). The receptor comes from an adult in good health. Sequenced here: peripheral blood, sampled on day 0 of AZD1222 vaccination. CDR3 region: CASSPTGGSEQFF. The CDR3 region has the DNA TGTGCCAGCTCACCCACTGGGGGGAGTGAGCAGTTCTTC.